This T cell receptor (beta chain) was sequenced for a study of T-cell reconstitution after alpha-beta-depleted transplantation in children. Within the sample, this clonotype is medium-sized. This CDR3 has 13 amino acids. CDR1 and CDR2 from the germline V gene are MRHNA and SNTAGT. Trimming removed 8 bases at V and 5 bases at J, with 13 bases between. The library targeted TCRbeta and was prepared with unique molecular identifiers. TCRdb re-derived calls from the PCR reads in MiXCR, one entry per CDR3 protein. There are tens of thousands of distinct CDR3 sequences in the sample; about a tenth occur only once, and around 25% lies in the top ten.

Sequencing used PBMCs from the stem cell graft donor, obtained from the stem cell graft. The chain couples TRBV6-4 to TRBJ2-1; D unresolved. The source of this sequence is a human donor who donated a stem cell graft to a child with chronic granulomatous disease. CDR3: CASSPGSNNEQFF. The DNA for the CDR3 is TGTGCCAGCTCTCCGGGTTCGAACAATGAGCAGTTCTTC.